This TCR beta chain was profiled in a study of T cell repertoires in cytomegalovirus infection. Study information: Both CMV infection and a matching HLA type were indicated by public TCR beta signatures.

This clonotype was seen many times. Its antigen is as yet unknown. TCRdb called the reads again in MiXCR, with one record for every CDR3 protein. Among 450,000 to 550,000 distinct CDR3 sequences listed, more than 15% were seen once. The CDR3 extends over 13 amino acids. The V end was cut by 5 bases, the J end by 7 bases, with 15 bases between. The germline CDR1 and CDR2 sequences are MNHEY and SMNVEV (reference sequence). Study outcomes and limitations: The study found HLA-C-restricted CMV-specific TCR beta clonotypes dominating the ex vivo response.

The sample consisted of CD8+ T cells from PBMCs. This TCR was recovered from a human donor in good health (CMV status not recorded). Some clones in this sample may be carry-over from other donors' samples. The rearrangement joins TRBV27 to TRBJ2-7; the D is unclear. CDR3 nucleotide sequence: TGTGCCAGCAGTCTAGGGCCGCCTCGGGAGCAGTACTTC. Its protein is CASSLGPPREQYF.